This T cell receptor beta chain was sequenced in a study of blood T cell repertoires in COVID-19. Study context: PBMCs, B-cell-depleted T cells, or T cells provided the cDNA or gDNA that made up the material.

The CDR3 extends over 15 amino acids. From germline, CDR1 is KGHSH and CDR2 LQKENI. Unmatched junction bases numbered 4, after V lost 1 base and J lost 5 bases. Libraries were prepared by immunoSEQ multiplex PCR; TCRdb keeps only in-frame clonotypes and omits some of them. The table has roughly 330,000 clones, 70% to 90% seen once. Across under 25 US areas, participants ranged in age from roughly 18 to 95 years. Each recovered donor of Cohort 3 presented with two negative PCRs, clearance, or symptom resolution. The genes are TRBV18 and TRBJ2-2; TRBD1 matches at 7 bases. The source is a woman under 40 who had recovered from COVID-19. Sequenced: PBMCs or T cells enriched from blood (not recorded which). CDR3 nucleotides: TGTGCCAGCTCACCACTTACAGGGGTTACCGGGGAGCTGTTTTTT. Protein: CASSPLTGVTGELFF.